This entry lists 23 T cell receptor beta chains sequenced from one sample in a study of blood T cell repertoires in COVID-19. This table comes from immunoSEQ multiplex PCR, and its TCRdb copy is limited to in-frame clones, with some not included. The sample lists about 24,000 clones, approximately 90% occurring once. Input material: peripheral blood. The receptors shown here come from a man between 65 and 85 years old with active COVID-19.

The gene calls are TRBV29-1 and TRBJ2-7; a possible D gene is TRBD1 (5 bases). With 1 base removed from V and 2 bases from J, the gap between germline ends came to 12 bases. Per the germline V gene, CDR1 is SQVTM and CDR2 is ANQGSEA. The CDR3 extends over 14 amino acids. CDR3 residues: CSVEVPGNTYEQYF. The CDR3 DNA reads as TGCAGCGTTGAAGTTCCAGGGAACACCTACGAGCAGTACTTC.

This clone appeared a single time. The CDR3, as DNA: TGTGCCACCAGTGACCGCGAACAGGGACTAGCGGGGCCCACAGATACGCAGTATTTT. Residues: CATSDREQGLAGPTDTQYF. The chain recombines TRBV24-1 with TRBJ2-3; 13 bases map to TRBD2. The CDR3 covers 19 residues. From germline, CDR1 is KGHDR and CDR2 SFDVKD. Trimming took 4 bases from V and 2 from J; bases not matched to a gene: 11.

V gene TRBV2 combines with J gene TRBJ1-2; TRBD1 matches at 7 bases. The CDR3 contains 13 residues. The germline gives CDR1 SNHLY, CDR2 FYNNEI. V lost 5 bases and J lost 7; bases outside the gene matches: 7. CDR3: CASSRQGRGGYTF. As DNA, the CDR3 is TGTGCCAGCAGTAGACAGGGTCGAGGTGGCTACACCTTC.

CDR3 DNA: TGTGCCAGCAGCCGGACAGGGCCCCAAGAGACCCAGTACTTC. Encoded protein: CASSRTGPQETQYF. The chain is built from TRBV6-2 or TRBV6-3 and TRBJ2-5, with 8 bases lining up with TRBD1. The germline CDR1 and CDR2 sequences are MNHEY and SVGEGT. Losses at the gene ends were 6 bases for V and 1 base for J; bases not matched to a gene: 4. The CDR3 is 14 residues long.

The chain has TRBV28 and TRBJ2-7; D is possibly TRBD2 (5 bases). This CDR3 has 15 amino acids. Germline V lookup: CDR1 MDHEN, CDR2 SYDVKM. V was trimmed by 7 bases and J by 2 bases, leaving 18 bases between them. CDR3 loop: CASKGFRPAAYEQYF. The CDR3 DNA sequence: TGTGCCAGCAAAGGTTTCCGTCCAGCGGCCTACGAGCAGTACTTC.

This CDR3 is CASLRGGRDQPQHF. DNA of the CDR3: TGTGCTTCCCTAAGGGGGGGGCGAGATCAGCCCCAGCATTTT. This rearrangement joins TRBV28 to TRBJ1-5, with D perhaps TRBD1 (6 bases). The CDR3 runs 14 residues. Germline V gene lookup returns CDR1 MDHEN and CDR2 SYDVKM.

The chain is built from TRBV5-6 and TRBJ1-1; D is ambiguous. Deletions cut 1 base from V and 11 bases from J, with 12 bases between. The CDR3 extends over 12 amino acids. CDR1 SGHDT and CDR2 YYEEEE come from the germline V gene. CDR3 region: CASSLPRGWAFF. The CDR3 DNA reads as TGTGCCAGCAGCTTGCCGCGGGGTTGGGCTTTCTTT.

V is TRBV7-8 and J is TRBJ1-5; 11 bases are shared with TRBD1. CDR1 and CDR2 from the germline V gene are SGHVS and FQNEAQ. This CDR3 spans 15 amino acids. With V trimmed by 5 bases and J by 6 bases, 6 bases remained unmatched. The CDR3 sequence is CASSRTGGGGQPQHF. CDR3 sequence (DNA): TGTGCCAGCAGCCGGACAGGGGGCGGTGGTCAGCCCCAGCATTTT.

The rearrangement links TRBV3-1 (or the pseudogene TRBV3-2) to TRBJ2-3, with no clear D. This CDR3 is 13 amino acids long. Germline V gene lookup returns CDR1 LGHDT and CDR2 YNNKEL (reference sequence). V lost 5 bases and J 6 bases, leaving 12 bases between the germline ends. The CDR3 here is CASSVTWADTQYF. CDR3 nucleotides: TGTGCCAGCAGCGTGACCTGGGCCGATACGCAGTATTTT.

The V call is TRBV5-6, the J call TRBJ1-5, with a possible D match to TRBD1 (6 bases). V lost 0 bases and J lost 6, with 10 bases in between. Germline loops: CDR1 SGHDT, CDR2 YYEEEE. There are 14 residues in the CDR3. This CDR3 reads CASSLGRGRQPQHF. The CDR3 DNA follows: TGTGCCAGCAGCTTGGGCAGGGGCCGTCAGCCCCAGCATTTT.

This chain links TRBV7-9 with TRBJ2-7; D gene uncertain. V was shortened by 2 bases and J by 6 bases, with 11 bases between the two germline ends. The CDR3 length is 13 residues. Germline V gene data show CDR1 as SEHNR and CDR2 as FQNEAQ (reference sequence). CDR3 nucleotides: TGTGCCAGCAGCTTACTAGGATCTGCCGAGCAGTACTTC. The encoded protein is CASSLLGSAEQYF.

CDR3 DNA: TGTGCCAGCAGCTTCAGTTCTAGTCTTGACGAGCAGTACTTC. Translation gives CASSFSSSLDEQYF. The V call is TRBV5-4, the J call TRBJ2-7; D is ambiguous. V lost 2 bases and J lost 5, with 14 bases in between. Per germline, CDR1 SGHNT and CDR2 YYREEE (reference sequence). The CDR3 loop spans 14 amino acids.

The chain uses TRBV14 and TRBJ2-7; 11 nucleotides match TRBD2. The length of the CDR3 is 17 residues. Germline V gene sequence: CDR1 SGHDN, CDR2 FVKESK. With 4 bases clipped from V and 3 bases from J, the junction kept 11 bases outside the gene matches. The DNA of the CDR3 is TGTGCCAGCAGCCCCTCATGGGGGACTAGCGGCTACTACGAGCAGTACTTC. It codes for CASSPSWGTSGYYEQYF. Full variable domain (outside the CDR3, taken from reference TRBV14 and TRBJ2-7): EAGVTQFPSHSVIEKGQTVTLRCDPISGHDNLYWYRRVMGKEIKFLLHFVKESKQDESGMPNNRFLAERTGGTYSTLKVQPAELEDSGVYFCASSPSWGTSGYYEQYFGPGTRLTVT.

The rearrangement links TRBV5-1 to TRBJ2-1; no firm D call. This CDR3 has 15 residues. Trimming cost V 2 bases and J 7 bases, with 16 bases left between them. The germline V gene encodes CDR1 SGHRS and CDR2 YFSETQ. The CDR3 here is CASSFWSSGANEQFF. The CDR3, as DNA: TGCGCCAGCAGCTTCTGGTCGTCAGGCGCGAATGAGCAGTTCTTC.

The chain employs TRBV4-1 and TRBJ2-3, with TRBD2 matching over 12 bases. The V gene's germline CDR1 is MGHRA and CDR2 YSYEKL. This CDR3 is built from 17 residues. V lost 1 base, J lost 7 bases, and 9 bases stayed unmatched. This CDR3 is CASSQAWTSGVDHTQYF. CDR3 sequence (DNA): TGCGCCAGCAGCCAAGCCTGGACTAGCGGGGTGGATCATACGCAGTATTTT.

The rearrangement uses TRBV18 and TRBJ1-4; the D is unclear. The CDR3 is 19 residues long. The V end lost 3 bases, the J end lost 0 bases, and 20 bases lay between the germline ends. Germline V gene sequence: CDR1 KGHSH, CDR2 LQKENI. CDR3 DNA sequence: TGTGCCAGCTCACCCGCGGGTGGCAAGCTATTGGCAACTAATGAAAAACTGTTTTTT. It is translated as CASSPAGGKLLATNEKLFF.

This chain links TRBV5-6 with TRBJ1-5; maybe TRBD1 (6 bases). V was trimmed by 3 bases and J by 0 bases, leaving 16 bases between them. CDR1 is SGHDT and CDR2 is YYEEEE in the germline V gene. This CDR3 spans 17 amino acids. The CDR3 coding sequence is TGTGCCAGCAGCTCGAGAAGACAGGCCTATAGCAATCAGCCCCAGCATTTT. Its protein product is CASSSRRQAYSNQPQHF.

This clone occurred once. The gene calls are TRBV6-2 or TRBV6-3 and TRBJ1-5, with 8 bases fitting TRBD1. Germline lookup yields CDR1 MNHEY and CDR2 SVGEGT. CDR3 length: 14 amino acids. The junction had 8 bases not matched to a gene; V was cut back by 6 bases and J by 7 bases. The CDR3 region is CASSRQGLEQPQHF. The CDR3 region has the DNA TGTGCCAGCAGCCGACAGGGGTTGGAACAGCCCCAGCATTTT.

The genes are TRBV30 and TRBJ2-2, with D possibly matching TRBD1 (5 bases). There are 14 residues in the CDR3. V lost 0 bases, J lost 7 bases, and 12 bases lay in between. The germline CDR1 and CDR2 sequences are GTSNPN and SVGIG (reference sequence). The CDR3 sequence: CAWSVLSTGGELFF. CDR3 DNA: TGTGCCTGGAGTGTACTAAGTACAGGCGGGGAGCTGTTTTTT.

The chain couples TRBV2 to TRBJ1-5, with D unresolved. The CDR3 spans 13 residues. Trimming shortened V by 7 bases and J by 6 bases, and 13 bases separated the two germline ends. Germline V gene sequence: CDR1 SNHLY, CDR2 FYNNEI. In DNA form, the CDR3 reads TGTGCCAGCAAGGAGAGGGTAGGTCAGCCCCAGCATTTT. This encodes CASKERVGQPQHF.

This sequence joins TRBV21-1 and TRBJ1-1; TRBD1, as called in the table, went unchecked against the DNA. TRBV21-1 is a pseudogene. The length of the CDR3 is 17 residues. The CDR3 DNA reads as TGTGCCAGCAGTTCTAGGGACAGGGGGCGTCCGGACACTGAAGCTTTCTTT. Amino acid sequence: CASSSRDRGRPDTEAFF.

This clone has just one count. CDR3 nucleotide sequence: TGTGCCACTCACTCTAGCGGGAGGGGGACCGGGGAGCTGTTTTTT. Its translation is CATHSSGRGTGELFF. V gene TRBV28 combines with J gene TRBJ2-2, with 12 bases matching TRBD2. The germline gives CDR1 MDHEN, CDR2 SYDVKM. This CDR3 has 15 residues. Unmatched junction bases numbered 8, after V lost 10 bases and J lost 5 bases.

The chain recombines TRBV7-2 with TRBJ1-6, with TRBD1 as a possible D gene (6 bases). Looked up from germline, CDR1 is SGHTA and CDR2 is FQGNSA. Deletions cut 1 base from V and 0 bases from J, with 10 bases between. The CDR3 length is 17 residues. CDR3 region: CASSLGRGSSYNSPLHF. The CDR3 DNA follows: TGTGCCAGCAGCTTAGGCAGGGGCAGCTCCTATAATTCACCCCTCCACTTT.